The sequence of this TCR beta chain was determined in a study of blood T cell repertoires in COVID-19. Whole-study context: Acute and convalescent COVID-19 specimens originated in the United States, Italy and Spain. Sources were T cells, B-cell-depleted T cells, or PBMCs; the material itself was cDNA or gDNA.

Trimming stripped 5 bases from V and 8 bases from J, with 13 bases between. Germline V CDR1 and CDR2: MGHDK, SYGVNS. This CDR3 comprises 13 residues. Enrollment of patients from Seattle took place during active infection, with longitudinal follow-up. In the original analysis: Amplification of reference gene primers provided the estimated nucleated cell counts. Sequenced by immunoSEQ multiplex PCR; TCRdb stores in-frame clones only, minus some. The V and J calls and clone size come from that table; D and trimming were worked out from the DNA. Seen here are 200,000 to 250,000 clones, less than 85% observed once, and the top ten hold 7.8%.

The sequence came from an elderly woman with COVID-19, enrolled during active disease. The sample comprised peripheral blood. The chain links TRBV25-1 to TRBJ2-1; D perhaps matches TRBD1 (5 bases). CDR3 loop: CASSFGAVHEQFF. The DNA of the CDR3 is TGTGCCAGCAGTTTTGGGGCGGTGCATGAGCAGTTCTTC.